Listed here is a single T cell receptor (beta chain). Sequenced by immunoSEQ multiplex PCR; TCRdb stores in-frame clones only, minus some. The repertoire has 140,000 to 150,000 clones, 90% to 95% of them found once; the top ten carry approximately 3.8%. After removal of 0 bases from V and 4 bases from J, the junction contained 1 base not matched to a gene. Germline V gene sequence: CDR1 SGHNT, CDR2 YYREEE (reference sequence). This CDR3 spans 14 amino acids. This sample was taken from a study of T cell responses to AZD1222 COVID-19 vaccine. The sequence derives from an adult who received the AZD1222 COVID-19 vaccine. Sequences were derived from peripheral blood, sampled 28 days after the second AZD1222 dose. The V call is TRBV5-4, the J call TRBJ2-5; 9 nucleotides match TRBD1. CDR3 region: CASSLDRGRETQYF. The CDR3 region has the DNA TGTGCCAGCAGCTTGGACAGGGGGCGAGAGACCCAGTACTTC.